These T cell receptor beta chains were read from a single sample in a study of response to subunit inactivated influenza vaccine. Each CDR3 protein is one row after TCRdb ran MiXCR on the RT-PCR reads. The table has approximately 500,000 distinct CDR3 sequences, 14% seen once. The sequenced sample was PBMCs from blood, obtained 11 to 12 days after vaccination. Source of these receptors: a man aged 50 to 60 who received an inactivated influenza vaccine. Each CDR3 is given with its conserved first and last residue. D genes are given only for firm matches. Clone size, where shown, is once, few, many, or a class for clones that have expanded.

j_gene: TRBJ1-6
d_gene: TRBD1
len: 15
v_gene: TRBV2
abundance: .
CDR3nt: TGTGCCAGCACCCCAGGACAGGGTCATAATTCACCCCTCCACTTT
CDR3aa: CASTPGQGHNSPLHF

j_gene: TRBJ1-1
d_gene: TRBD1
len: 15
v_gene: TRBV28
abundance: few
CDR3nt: TGTGCCAGCAGTTTATTCAGGGGGTTCGGGACTGAAGCTTTCTTT
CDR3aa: CASSLFRGFGTEAFF

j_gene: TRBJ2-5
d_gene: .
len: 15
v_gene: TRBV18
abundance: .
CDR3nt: TGTGCCAGCTCACCTCCGGGACGTCAGCAAGAGACCCAGTACTTC
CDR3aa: CASSPPGRQQETQYF

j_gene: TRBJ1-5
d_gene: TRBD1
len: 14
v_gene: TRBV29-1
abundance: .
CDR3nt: TGCAGCGTTGTGACAGGGATCGGCAATCAGCCCCAGCATTTT
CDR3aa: CSVVTGIGNQPQHF

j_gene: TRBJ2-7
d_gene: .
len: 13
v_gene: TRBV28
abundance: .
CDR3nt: TGTGCCAGCAGTTTAGTCGTTGGGATGGTTCTGTACTTC
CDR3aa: CASSLVVGMVLYF

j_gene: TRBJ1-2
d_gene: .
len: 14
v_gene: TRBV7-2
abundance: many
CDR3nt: TGTGCCAGCAGCTCGATGGCAGTTAACTATGGCTACACCTTC
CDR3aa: CASSSMAVNYGYTF

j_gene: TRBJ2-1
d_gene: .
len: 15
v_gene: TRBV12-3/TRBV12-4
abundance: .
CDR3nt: TGTGCCAGCAGTTCCGCGGTGGGTGCTATCTATGAGCAGTTCTTC
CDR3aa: CASSSAVGAIYEQFF

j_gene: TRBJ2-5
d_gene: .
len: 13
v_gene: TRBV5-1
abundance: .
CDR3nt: TGCGCCAGCAGCACGGAGGGCCGAGAGACCCAGTACTTC
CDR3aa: CASSTEGRETQYF

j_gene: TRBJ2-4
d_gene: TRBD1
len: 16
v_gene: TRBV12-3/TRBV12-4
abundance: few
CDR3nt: TGTGCCAGCAGTGGCGATAGACAGGGTGCCAAAAACATTCAGTACTTC
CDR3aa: CASSGDRQGAKNIQYF

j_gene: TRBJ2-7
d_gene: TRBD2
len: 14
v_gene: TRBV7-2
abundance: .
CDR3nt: TGTGCCAGCAGCCGGAGCGGGAGTGTGTACGAGCAGTACTTC
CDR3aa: CASSRSGSVYEQYF

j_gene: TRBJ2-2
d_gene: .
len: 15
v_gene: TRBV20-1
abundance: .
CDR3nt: TGCAGTGCTAGGTGGGCGGAAAAGAACACCGGGGAGCTGTTTTTT
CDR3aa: CSARWAEKNTGELFF

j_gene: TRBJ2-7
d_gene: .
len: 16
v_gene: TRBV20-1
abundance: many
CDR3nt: TGCAGTGCTGCCTCTCGAGGACAAGGCTTCTCCTACGAGCAGTACTTC
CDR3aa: CSAASRGQGFSYEQYF

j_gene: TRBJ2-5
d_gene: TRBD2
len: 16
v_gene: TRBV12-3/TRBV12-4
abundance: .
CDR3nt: TGTGCCAGCAGTTTTCACCTAGCGGGAGGTGGAGAGACCCAGTACTTC
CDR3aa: CASSFHLAGGGETQYF